Listed here are 29 T cell receptor beta chains from one sample, sequenced in a study of OX40 agonist ivuxolimab in advanced cancers. TCRdb's copy holds only in-frame clones and misses some; the assay was immunoSEQ multiplex PCR. Of around 50,000 clones listed, 80% to 90% were seen once; the top ten hold roughly 31%. The source material was CD4+ or CD8+ T cells sorted from blood, sampled in a trial of the OX40 agonist ivuxolimab. These receptors originate from an adult with an advanced solid tumor such as melanoma, head and neck, liver or kidney cancer.

The V call is TRBV6-5, the J call TRBJ1-4; a weak D match, TRBD1 (5 bases). V was trimmed by 5 bases and J by 8 bases, leaving 12 bases between them. The germline gives CDR1 MNHEY, CDR2 SVGAGI. The CDR3 is made up of 13 amino acids. CDR3 amino acids: CASSQGTAEKLFF. DNA for the CDR3: TGTGCCAGCAGTCAAGGGACTGCGGAAAAACTGTTTTTT.

The chain couples TRBV19 to TRBJ2-7; 7 nucleotides align to TRBD1. This CDR3 contains 12 residues. V dropped 5 bases and J dropped 4; count of bases not matched to a gene: 2. Germline CDR1 is LNHDA and CDR2 is SQIVND (reference sequence). DNA for the CDR3: TGTGCCAGTAGTTTGGGACAGTACGAGCAGTACTTC. Translating it yields CASSLGQYEQYF.

About this clone: In the same sample, other DNA sequences code for this CDR3. The chain couples TRBV5-8 to TRBJ1-2; a weak D match, TRBD1 (6 bases). The CDR3 extends over 15 amino acids. The V end lost 1 base, the J end lost 0 bases, and 10 bases lay between the germline ends. Looked up from germline, CDR1 is SGHTS and CDR2 is YDEGEE. The CDR3 DNA reads as TGTGCCAGCAGCTTGCCGAGGACAGCTAACTATGGCTACACCTTC. This encodes CASSLPRTANYGYTF.

V gene TRBV10-1 combines with J gene TRBJ1-3; no clear D gene. CDR1 is WNHNN and CDR2 is SYGVQD in the germline V gene (reference sequence). V was clipped by 7 bases and J by 3 bases, with 16 bases between them. The CDR3 totals 15 residues. CDR3 sequence: CASMSGPTGGNTIYF. The CDR3 region has the DNA TGCGCCAGCATGTCTGGGCCCACGGGTGGAAACACCATATATTTT.

This sequence joins TRBV27 and TRBJ2-3; D might be TRBD1 or TRBD2, each matching 5 bases. The CDR3 runs 16 residues. The V gene's germline CDR1 is MNHEY and CDR2 SMNVEV (reference sequence). V dropped 6 bases and J dropped 3 bases, with 19 bases sitting between them. CDR3 loop: CASSPGTAYGTDTQYF. In nucleotides, the CDR3 is TGTGCCAGCAGCCCCGGGACGGCTTATGGTACAGATACGCAGTATTTT.

The chain employs TRBV19 and TRBJ2-5, with D unresolved. V was trimmed by 6 bases and J by 5 bases, leaving 13 bases between them. Germline V gene data show CDR1 as LNHDA and CDR2 as SQIVND (reference sequence). This CDR3 has 13 residues. The DNA of the CDR3 is TGTGCCAGTAGCCTAATTTCCCGGGAGACCCAGTACTTC. Translated, it gives CASSLISRETQYF.

The rearrangement links TRBV5-1 to TRBJ2-7; possibly TRBD1 or TRBD2 for D (5 bases each). Germline-derived CDR1 and CDR2 are SGHRS and YFSETQ. V lost 5 bases and J lost 4, with 16 bases in between. The CDR3 runs to 14 residues. The CDR3 sequence is CASRVGDHSYEQYF. The CDR3 DNA sequence: TGCGCCAGCAGGGTAGGGGACCACTCTTACGAGCAGTACTTC.

V gene TRBV19 combines with J gene TRBJ1-2; 10 positions match TRBD1. With 6 bases clipped from V and 6 bases from J, the junction kept 1 base outside the gene matches. Germline values: CDR1 LNHDA, CDR2 SQIVND (reference sequence). The CDR3 length is 12 residues. This CDR3 is CASRTGGDGYTF. DNA for the CDR3: TGTGCCAGTAGGACAGGGGGCGATGGCTACACCTTC. Supplemented by reference TRBV19 and TRBJ1-2, the full variable domain reads DGGITQSPKYLFRKEGQNVTLSCEQNLNHDAMYWYRQDPGQGLRLIYYSQIVNDFQKGDIAEGYSVSREKKESFPLTVTSAQKNPTAFYLCASRTGGDGYTFGSGTRLTVV.

This clone appeared once. This sequence joins TRBV27 and TRBJ1-5; possible D gene TRBD1, 5 bases. From germline, CDR1 is MNHEY and CDR2 SMNVEV (reference sequence). With 6 bases removed from V and 5 bases from J, the gap between germline ends came to 14 bases. CDR3 length equals 14 residues. This chain's CDR3 is CASSLGRTYQPQHF. The CDR3 DNA is TGTGCCAGCAGCTTGGGACGGACCTATCAGCCCCAGCATTTT.

This chain uses TRBV29-1 with TRBJ2-7; 9 nucleotides agree with TRBD1. The CDR3 is 13 amino acids. Trimming at V came to 6 bases and at J to 5 bases, leaving 8 bases not matched to a gene. Germline CDR1 SQVTM, CDR2 ANQGSEA. The CDR3 here is CSVWTGDPNEQYF. For the CDR3, the DNA is TGCAGCGTGTGGACAGGGGACCCCAACGAGCAGTACTTC.

V is TRBV5-1 and J is TRBJ2-1, with D possibly matching TRBD1 (6 bases). The CDR3 runs to 13 residues. Germline V lookup: CDR1 SGHRS, CDR2 YFSETQ. V dropped 3 bases and J dropped 5 bases, with 9 bases sitting between them. The CDR3 DNA is TGCGCCAGCAGCTCACGGGACAACAATGAGCAGTTCTTC. Translating it yields CASSSRDNNEQFF. Together with reference TRBV5-1 and TRBJ2-1, the CDR3 gives the full variable domain: KAGVTQTPRYLIKTRGQQVTLSCSPISGHRSVSWYQQTPGQGLQFLFEYFSETQRNKGNFPGRFSGRQFSNSRSEMNVSTLELGDSALYLCASSSRDNNEQFFGPGTRLTVL.

This rearrangement joins TRBV19 to TRBJ2-1, with D unclear. Germline V gives CDR1 LNHDA, CDR2 SQIVND (reference sequence). CDR3 length equals 15 residues. The germline V and J ends were trimmed by 1 base and 1 base, with 8 bases remaining between them. The CDR3 coding sequence is TGTGCCAGTAGTATAGCGACTCGGTCCTACAATGAGCAGTTCTTC. Protein sequence: CASSIATRSYNEQFF.

CDR3 in amino acids: CARRSGTENTEAFF. CDR3 bases: TGTGCCAGGAGATCCGGGACGGAGAACACTGAAGCTTTCTTT. V usage is TRBV2 and J usage is TRBJ1-1, with a tentative D call TRBD1 (5 bases). The CDR3 runs to 14 residues. From germline, CDR1 is SNHLY and CDR2 FYNNEI. The V and J ends lost 9 bases and 1 base respectively, with 15 bases between them.

J is TRBJ2-3 and V is TRBV5-1; 11 bases line up with TRBD1. J lost 0 bases, V lost 4 bases, and 13 bases had no gene match. The CDR3 consists of 19 residues. From germline, CDR1 is SGHRS and CDR2 YFSETQ. CDR3 sequence (DNA): TGCGCCAGCAGCCCGGGCACCGGGACAGGGGGTTTTAGCACAGATACGCAGTATTTT. Translation gives CASSPGTGTGGFSTDTQYF.

To note about this clone: Compared with germline, one end of the junction differs, possibly owing to a read error. This sequence joins TRBV6-5 and TRBJ2-7; D perhaps matches TRBD1 (5 bases). The CDR3 sequence is 14 residues long. CDR1 is MNHEY, CDR2 SVGAGI, per germline. The CDR3 spells CAISESQGGYEQYF. CDR3 bases: TGTGCCATCAGTGAGTCCCAGGGTGGCTACGAGCAGTACTTC.

The chain uses TRBV11-2 and TRBJ1-6, with D possibly TRBD1 on 5 matching bases. With 5 bases removed from V and 8 bases from J, the gap between germline ends came to 22 bases. The length of the CDR3 is 17 residues. Germline values: CDR1 SGHAT, CDR2 FQNNGV. The CDR3 DNA reads TGTGCCAGCAGCCCGGACTCGACACCTAGGGGATATTCACCCCTCCACTTT. This gives the protein CASSPDSTPRGYSPLHF.

The chain combines TRBV2 with TRBJ2-1, with no clear D. V lost 6 bases and J lost 0, with 15 bases in between. Germline V gene sequence: CDR1 SNHLY, CDR2 FYNNEI. The CDR3 extends over 16 amino acids. CDR3: CASSNRELSSYNEQFF. CDR3 bases: TGTGCCAGCAGCAACAGAGAATTGAGCTCCTACAATGAGCAGTTCTTC.

This clone was picked up one time. The chain couples TRBV19 to TRBJ1-2; tentative D call: TRBD1 (5 bases). Germline V gene sequence: CDR1 LNHDA, CDR2 SQIVND (reference sequence). V lost 3 bases, J lost 8 bases, and 10 bases lay in between. The CDR3 spans 12 residues. The CDR3 bases are TGTGCCAGTAGTATTGGGGGGGAAGGCTACACCTTC. Translation: CASSIGGEGYTF.

The chain carries TRBV30 and TRBJ2-7, with a weak D call TRBD1 (6 bases). This CDR3 has 14 residues. Germline V gene data show CDR1 as GTSNPN and CDR2 as SVGIG (reference sequence). V shed 1 base and J shed 2 bases, with 12 bases lying between them. This CDR3 is CAWSAQGRAYEQYF. As DNA, the CDR3 is TGTGCCTGGAGTGCCCAGGGGCGAGCCTACGAGCAGTACTTC.

V and J are TRBV2 and TRBJ2-3; 8 nucleotides line up with TRBD2. The germline V gene encodes CDR1 SNHLY and CDR2 FYNNEI. The CDR3 sequence is 16 residues long. V lost 3 bases, J lost 2 bases, and 7 bases stayed unmatched. The CDR3 DNA reads TGTGCCAGCAGTGAGGGGTCAGCGGGAGCCACAGATACGCAGTATTTT. Translated: CASSEGSAGATDTQYF.

The chain recombines TRBV9 with TRBJ2-3; D might be TRBD2 (6 bases). This CDR3 has 17 residues. Trimming pared 0 bases from V and 2 bases from J, leaving 16 bases between. CDR1 and CDR2 (germline): SGDLS, YYNGEE. CDR3 sequence reads: CASSVAPVGGTTDTQYF. The CDR3 DNA is TGTGCCAGCAGCGTAGCTCCCGTGGGCGGGACCACAGATACGCAGTATTTT.

The V gene is TRBV27, the J gene TRBJ2-1; TRBD2 matches 13 bases. V trimming: 6 bases; J trimming: 12 bases; junction bases outside the gene matches: 11. The CDR3 contains 15 residues. Germline V gene data show CDR1 as MNHEY and CDR2 as SMNVEV (reference sequence). In nucleotides, the CDR3 is TGTGCCAGCAGCGTAGGAGGACTAGCGGGAGTTGGGCAGTTCTTC. Amino acid sequence: CASSVGGLAGVGQFF.

This clone was counted once. The rearrangement links TRBV9 to TRBJ2-7; perhaps TRBD1 as D (5 bases). With 0 bases removed from V and 6 bases from J, the gap between germline ends came to 13 bases. There are 14 residues in the CDR3. CDR1 is SGDLS and CDR2 is YYNGEE in the germline V gene. CDR3 DNA sequence: TGTGCCAGCAGCGTAGGTGGGGCCCTCGGCGAGCAGTACTTC. Translation: CASSVGGALGEQYF. The whole variable domain, filled in from reference TRBV9 and TRBJ2-7, reads DSGVTQTPKHLITATGQRVTLRCSPRSGDLSVYWYQQSLDQGLQFLIQYYNGEERAKGNILERFSAQQFPDLHSELNLSSLELGDSALYFCASSVGGALGEQYFGPGTRLTVT.

This clone was counted a single time. V gene TRBV7-9 combines with J gene TRBJ1-1, with D tentatively TRBD1 (5 bases). CDR1 SEHNR and CDR2 FQNEAQ come from the germline V gene (reference sequence). The CDR3 consists of 14 residues. Trimming took off 5 bases at V and 3 bases at J, with 13 bases between the two ends. The CDR3 nucleotides read TGTGCCAGCAGCCGGGGTGGGGCAGACACTGAAGCTTTCTTT. Amino acid sequence: CASSRGGADTEAFF.

V and J are TRBV7-8 and TRBJ2-7; D possibly corresponds to TRBD1 (8 bases). CDR1 is SGHVS and CDR2 is FQNEAQ in the germline V gene. CDR3 length equals 14 residues. Trimming stripped 7 bases from V and 6 bases from J, with 19 bases between. The CDR3 sequence is CASIRAGGGSEQYF. In DNA, the CDR3 is TGTGCCAGCATCAGGGCAGGGGGCGGGAGCGAGCAGTACTTC.

The CDR3 DNA is TGCGCCAGCAGCCCGACACAGGGTTCCACTGAAGCTTTCTTT. Protein sequence: CASSPTQGSTEAFF. This rearrangement joins TRBV4-1 to TRBJ1-1; a possible D gene is TRBD1 (6 bases). This CDR3 is built from 14 residues. CDR1 MGHRA and CDR2 YSYEKL come from the germline V gene. V lost 4 bases, J lost 4 bases, and 13 bases lay in between.

To note about this clone: The sample has other DNA sequences that encode this CDR3 too. This rearrangement joins TRBV30 to TRBJ2-1; the D is unclear. Trimming pared 8 bases from V and 10 bases from J, leaving 15 bases between. There are 11 residues in the CDR3. Germline CDR1 GTSNPN, CDR2 SVGIG (reference sequence). CDR3 DNA sequence: TGTGCCACCACGGACGGCCCCGAGCAGTTCTTC. Residues: CATTDGPEQFF. The variable domain in full, completed from reference TRBV30 and TRBJ2-1, reads SQTIHQWPATLVQPVGSPLSLECTVEGTSNPNLYWYRQAAGRGLQLLFYSVGIGQISSEVPQNLSASRPQDRQFILSSKKLLLSDSGFYLCATTDGPEQFFGPGTRLTVL.

The V gene is TRBV27, the J gene TRBJ2-7; 9 bases are shared with TRBD2. This CDR3 region has 15 residues. Germline V gene lookup returns CDR1 MNHEY and CDR2 SMNVEV (reference sequence). J lost 2 bases, V lost 5 bases, and 7 bases had no gene match. CDR3 nucleotide sequence: TGTGCCAGCAGTCCCAAGGGCGGGGGGGCCTACGAGCAGTACTTC. Residues: CASSPKGGGAYEQYF.

As DNA, the CDR3 is TGTGCCAGCAGCTTGGTGTTTAGCGGTTACAATGAGCAGTTCTTC. Protein sequence: CASSLVFSGYNEQFF. This rearrangement joins TRBV5-8 to TRBJ2-1; possibly TRBD2 for D (6 bases). Between the trimmed V and J ends, which lost 0 bases and 4 bases, there was a span of 11 bases. The CDR3 covers 15 residues. The germline gives CDR1 SGHTS, CDR2 YDEGEE. Full variable domain (missing parts from reference TRBV5-8 and TRBJ2-1): EAGVTQSPTHLIKTRGQQATLRCSPISGHTSVYWYQQALGLGLQFLLWYDEGEERNRGNFPPRFSGRQFPNYSSELNVNALELEDSALYLCASSLVFSGYNEQFFGPGTRLTVL.